One and the same sample provided the 10 T cell receptor beta chains below, sequenced in a study of CD8 T cells in ankylosing spondylitis. TCRdb reanalysed the 5' RACE reads using MiXCR and keeps one entry per CDR3 protein. The table includes roughly 220,000 distinct CDR3 sequences, about 11% detected once. Material for sequencing was blood, either unsorted or a sorted T cell fraction (not recorded which). Receptors were obtained from a male donor with ankylosing spondylitis or in good health (not recorded which).

The chain carries TRBV29-1 and TRBJ2-7; D is unresolved. Germline-derived CDR1 and CDR2 are SQVTM and ANQGSEA. V shed 6 bases and J shed 8 bases, with 17 bases lying between them. This CDR3 comprises 12 residues. This CDR3 is CSVEASTDKQYF. The CDR3 DNA follows: TGCAGCGTCGAGGCCAGCACCGACAAGCAGTACTTC.

There are many counts of this clonotype. The V and J genes are TRBV12-3 or TRBV12-4 and TRBJ2-4; 8 positions agree with TRBD1. With 6 bases clipped from V and 11 bases from J, the junction kept 9 bases outside the gene matches. This CDR3 region has 13 residues. The CDR3 here is CASSATGTGFQYF. CDR3 nucleotides: TGTGCCAGCAGCGCCACCGGGACAGGTTTTCAGTACTTC.

Many counts were recorded for this clonotype. The J gene is TRBJ1-4, the V gene TRBV27, with TRBD1 matching over 10 bases. CDR1 MNHEY and CDR2 SMNVEV come from the germline V gene (reference sequence). The CDR3 runs 15 residues. The ends lost 2 bases at V and 6 bases at J; junction bases unmatched: 3. The DNA of the CDR3 is TGTGCCAGCAGTTTAAGGACAGGGGGTTATGAAAAACTGTTTTTT. Protein product: CASSLRTGGYEKLFF.

The CDR3 reads CASSSTENNEQFF. The CDR3 DNA is TGCGCCAGCAGCTCGACAGAGAACAATGAGCAGTTCTTC. The V and J genes are TRBV5-1 and TRBJ2-1, with a weak D call TRBD1 (5 bases). CDR3 length: 13 amino acids. V was shortened by 3 bases and J by 5 bases, with 9 bases between the two germline ends. Germline CDR1 is SGHRS and CDR2 is YFSETQ.

Ten or more counts support this clonotype. The chain combines TRBV24-1 with TRBJ1-2; D might be TRBD1 (6 bases). This CDR3 spans 16 amino acids. CDR1 and CDR2 (germline): KGHDR, SFDVKD. Trimming pared 3 bases from V and 4 bases from J, leaving 17 bases between. The CDR3 protein is CATSDTRTVEGYGYTF. CDR3 coding DNA: TGTGCCACCAGTGATACGAGGACAGTCGAAGGCTATGGCTACACCTTC.

In its sample, this clonotype was seen a few times. The rearrangement uses TRBV20-1 and TRBJ1-1, with D perhaps matching TRBD1 (6 bases). CDR1 is DFQATT, CDR2 SNEGSKA, per germline (reference sequence). With 7 bases removed from V and 0 bases from J, the gap between germline ends came to 12 bases. This CDR3 region has 13 residues. CDR3: CSVRTAMNTEAFF. The CDR3 bases are TGCAGTGTTAGGACAGCAATGAACACTGAAGCTTTCTTT.

This clonotype was observed at least ten times. The chain uses TRBV12-3 or TRBV12-4 and TRBJ2-7; tentative D call: TRBD2 (6 bases). Trimming shortened V by 1 base and J by 5 bases, and 12 bases separated the two germline ends. The CDR3 is made up of 14 amino acids. For the CDR3, the DNA is TGTGCCAGCAGTTTAGATGCGGGGCTCGACGAGCAGTACTTC. It specifies CASSLDAGLDEQYF.

This clonotype was observed at least ten times. The chain joins TRBV5-1 to TRBJ2-4; maybe TRBD1 (6 bases). V dropped 4 bases and J dropped 0 bases, with 17 bases sitting between them. The CDR3 runs 17 residues. Germline V gene lookup returns CDR1 SGHRS and CDR2 YFSETQ. CDR3: CASSTEQGPLAKNIQYF. DNA for the CDR3: TGCGCCAGCAGCACCGAACAGGGTCCTTTAGCCAAAAACATTCAGTACTTC. The variable domain in full, with the rest retrieved from reference TRBV5-1 and TRBJ2-4, is KAGVTQTPRYLIKTRGQQVTLSCSPISGHRSVSWYQQTPGQGLQFLFEYFSETQRNKGNFPGRFSGRQFSNSRSEMNVSTLELGDSALYLCASSTEQGPLAKNIQYFGAGTRLSVL.

A word on this clonotype: A read error is possible here, since a much larger clone lies one base away. The rearrangement links TRBV9 to TRBJ2-1; 12 bases line up with TRBD2. The CDR3 totals 14 residues. From germline, CDR1 is SGDLS and CDR2 YYNGEE. DNA for the CDR3: TGTGCCAGCAGAGTAGGGACTAGCGGGTCCGAGCAGTTCTTC. It translates to CASRVGTSGSEQFF. The full variable domain, in which reference TRBV9 and TRBJ2-1 provide the parts outside the CDR3, is DSGVTQTPKHLITATGQRVTLRCSPRSGDLSVYWYQQSLDQGLQFLIQYYNGEERAKGNILERFSAQQFPDLHSELNLSSLELGDSALYFCASRVGTSGSEQFFGPGTRLTVL.

Here the CDR3 DNA reads TGTGCCAGCAGCCAAGACATAGGACCACCCAATGAGCAGTTCTTC. This gives the protein CASSQDIGPPNEQFF. This chain connects TRBV3-1 to TRBJ2-1; D uncertain. In germline, CDR1 is LGHDT, CDR2 YNNKEL (reference sequence). CDR3 length equals 15 residues. The V and J ends lost 0 bases and 6 bases respectively, with 12 bases between them.